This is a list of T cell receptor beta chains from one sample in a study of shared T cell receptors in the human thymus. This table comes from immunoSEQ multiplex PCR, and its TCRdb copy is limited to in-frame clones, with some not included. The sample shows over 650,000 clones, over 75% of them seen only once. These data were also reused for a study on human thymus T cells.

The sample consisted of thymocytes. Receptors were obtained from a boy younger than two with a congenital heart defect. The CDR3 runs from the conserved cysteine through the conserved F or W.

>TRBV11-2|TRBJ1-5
CASSLGGLQPQHF
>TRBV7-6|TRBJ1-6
CASSSRQAPSSYNSPLHF
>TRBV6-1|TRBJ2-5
CASSGDPGTGVRETQYF
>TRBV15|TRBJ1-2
CATSRDPLQDRGYGYTF
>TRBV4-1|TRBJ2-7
CASSPTGGLAGGPGEQYF
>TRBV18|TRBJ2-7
CASSPTQSSYEQYF
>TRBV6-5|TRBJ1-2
CASRKDRGDYGYTF
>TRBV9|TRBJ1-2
CASSGTGRGYTF
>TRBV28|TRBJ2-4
CASSLLVGVNKNIQYF
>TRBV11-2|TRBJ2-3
CASSLVRRGSTDTQYF
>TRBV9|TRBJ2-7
CASSADGLAGPYEQYF
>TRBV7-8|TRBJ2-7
CASASTGTASYEQYF
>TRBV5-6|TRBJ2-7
CASRSKANSYEQYF
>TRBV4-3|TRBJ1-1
CASSHNSVDGTEAFF
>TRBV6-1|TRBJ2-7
CASSESPVYEQYF
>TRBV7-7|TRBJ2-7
CASSFGTGPPYEQYF
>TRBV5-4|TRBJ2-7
CASSLGDRATFYEQYF
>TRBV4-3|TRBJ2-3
CASSQESPRGTDTQYF
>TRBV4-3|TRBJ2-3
CASSHPSGRVGTDTQYF
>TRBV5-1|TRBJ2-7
CASSYGRGISYEQYF
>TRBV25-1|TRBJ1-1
CASRTQGTGGRAEAFF
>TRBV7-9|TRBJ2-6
CASSGTVRTSAANVLTF
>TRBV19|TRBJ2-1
CASSIDRDGRSRHEQFF
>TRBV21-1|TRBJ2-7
CASSKTRGAKQYF
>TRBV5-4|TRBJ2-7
CASSLGRDREIYEQYF
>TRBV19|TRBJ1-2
CASSIPPRQGNNYGYTF
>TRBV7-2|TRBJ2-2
CASSLAQENTGELFF
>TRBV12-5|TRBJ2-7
CASGPLPSGTYYEQYF
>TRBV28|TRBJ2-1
CASSPFSEGGPYNEQFF
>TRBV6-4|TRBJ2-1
CASRGQGAYNEQFF